Ten or more counts support the clone carrying this T cell receptor (beta chain). Time point specified: before trial treatment. This entry belongs to a study of low-dose radiotherapy and immunotherapy resistance in tumors. TRAV- and TRBV-specific primers primed first-strand cDNA, covering alpha and beta chains. With a constant-region primer and a V-primer adapter, TCRs were subjected to 20 PCR cycles of amplification. One entry per CDR3 protein results from TCRdb running MiXCR on the reads. The profile shows around 76,000 distinct CDR3 sequences, roughly 31% of them singletons. Germline CDR1 and CDR2: KGHSH and LQKENI. Trimming removed 3 bases at V and 1 base at J, with 9 bases between. This CDR3 has 14 residues.

The rearrangement links TRBV18 to TRBJ1-1; D may be TRBD1 (5 bases). Here the sequenced sample was PBMCs, taken before treatment. This receptor was obtained from a female donor with ovarian cancer. The CDR3 spells CASSPRGWNTEAFF. The CDR3 DNA is TGTGCCAGCTCACCGAGGGGATGGAACACTGAAGCTTTCTTT.